This TCR beta chain is drawn from a study of blood T cell repertoires in COVID-19. The germline V and J ends were trimmed by 4 bases and 10 bases, with 20 bases remaining between them. This CDR3 comprises 15 residues. Looked up from germline, CDR1 is SEHNR and CDR2 is FQNEAQ (reference sequence). Sequenced by immunoSEQ multiplex PCR; TCRdb stores in-frame clones only, minus some. The table lists some 230,000 clones, approximately 81% of them singletons. The gene calls are TRBV7-9 and TRBJ2-1, with D possibly being TRBD2 (6 bases). The receptor was derived from a man aged 45-65 years who had recovered from COVID-19. Sequencing was carried out using peripheral blood. CDR3 DNA sequence: TGTGCCAGCAGCTCCCCTAGCGTCTACAATGAGGAGCAGTTCTTC. It translates to CASSSPSVYNEEQFF.